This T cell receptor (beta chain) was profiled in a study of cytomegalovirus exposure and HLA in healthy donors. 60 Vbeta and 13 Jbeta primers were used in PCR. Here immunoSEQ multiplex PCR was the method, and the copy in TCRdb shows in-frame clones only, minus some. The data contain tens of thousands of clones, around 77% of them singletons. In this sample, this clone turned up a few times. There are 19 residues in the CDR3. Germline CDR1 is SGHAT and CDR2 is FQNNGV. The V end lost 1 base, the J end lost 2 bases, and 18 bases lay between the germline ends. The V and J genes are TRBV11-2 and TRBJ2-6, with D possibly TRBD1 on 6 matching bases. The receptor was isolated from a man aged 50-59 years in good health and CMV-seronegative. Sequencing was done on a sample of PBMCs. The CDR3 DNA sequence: TGTGCCAGCAGCTTAGGATACAGGGCCCCCTGGCCTGGGGCCAACGTCCTGACTTTC. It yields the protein CASSLGYRAPWPGANVLTF.